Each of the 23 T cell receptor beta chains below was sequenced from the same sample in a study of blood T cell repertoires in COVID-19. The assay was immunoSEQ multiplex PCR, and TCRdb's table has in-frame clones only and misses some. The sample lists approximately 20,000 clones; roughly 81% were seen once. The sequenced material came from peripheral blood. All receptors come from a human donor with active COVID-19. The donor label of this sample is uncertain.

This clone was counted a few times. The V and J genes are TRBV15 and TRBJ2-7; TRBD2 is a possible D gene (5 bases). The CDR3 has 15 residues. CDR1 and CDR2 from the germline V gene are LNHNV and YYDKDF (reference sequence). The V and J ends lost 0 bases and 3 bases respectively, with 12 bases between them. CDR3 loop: CATSRDFPGYYEQYF. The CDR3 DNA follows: TGTGCCACCAGCAGAGATTTTCCGGGGTACTACGAGCAGTACTTC.

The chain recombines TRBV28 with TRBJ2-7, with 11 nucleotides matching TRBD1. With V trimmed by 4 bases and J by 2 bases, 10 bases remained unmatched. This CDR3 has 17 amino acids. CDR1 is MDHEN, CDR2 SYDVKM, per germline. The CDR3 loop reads CASSSRVPGQGAYEQYF. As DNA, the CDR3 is TGTGCCAGCAGTTCTCGGGTCCCGGGACAGGGGGCCTACGAGCAGTACTTC.

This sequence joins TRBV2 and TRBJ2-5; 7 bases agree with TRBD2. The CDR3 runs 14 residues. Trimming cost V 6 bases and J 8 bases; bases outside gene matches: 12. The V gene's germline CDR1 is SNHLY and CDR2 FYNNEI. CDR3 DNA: TGTGCCAGCAGGTCGGGGGAGGGCAAGAGAACCCAGTACTTC. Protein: CASRSGEGKRTQYF.

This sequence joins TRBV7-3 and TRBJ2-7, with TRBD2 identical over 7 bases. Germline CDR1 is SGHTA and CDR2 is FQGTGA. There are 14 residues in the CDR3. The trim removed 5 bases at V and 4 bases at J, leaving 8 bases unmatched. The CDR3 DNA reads TGTGCCAGCAGCGAAGGGCCCGGGAGGTACGAGCAGTACTTC. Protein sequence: CASSEGPGRYEQYF.

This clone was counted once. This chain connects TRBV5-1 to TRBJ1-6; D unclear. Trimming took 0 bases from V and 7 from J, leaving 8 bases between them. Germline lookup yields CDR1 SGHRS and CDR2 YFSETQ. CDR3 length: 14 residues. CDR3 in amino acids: CASSLVSGNSPLHF. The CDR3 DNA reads TGCGCCAGCAGCTTGGTGTCAGGAAATTCACCCCTCCACTTT.

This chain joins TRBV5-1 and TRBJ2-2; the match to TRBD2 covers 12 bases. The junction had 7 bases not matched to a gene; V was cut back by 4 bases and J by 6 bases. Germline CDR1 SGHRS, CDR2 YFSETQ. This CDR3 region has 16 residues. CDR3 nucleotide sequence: TGCGCCAGCAGCCCCTTACTAGCGGGAGGTGCCGGGGAGCTGTTTTTT. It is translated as CASSPLLAGGAGELFF.

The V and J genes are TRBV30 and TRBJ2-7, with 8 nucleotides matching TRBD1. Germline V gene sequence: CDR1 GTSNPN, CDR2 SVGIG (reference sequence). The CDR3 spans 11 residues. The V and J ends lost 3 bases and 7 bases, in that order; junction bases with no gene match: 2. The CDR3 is CAWSRQGEQYF. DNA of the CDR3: TGTGCCTGGAGCCGACAGGGGGAGCAGTACTTC.

This chain's CDR3 is CASMAGGLDEQYF. In DNA form, the CDR3 reads TGTGCCAGCATGGCGGGGGGGCTTGACGAGCAGTACTTC. The chain is built from TRBV11-2 and TRBJ2-7, with TRBD2 matching 9 bases. The trim removed 7 bases at V and 5 bases at J, leaving 6 bases unmatched. Germline values: CDR1 SGHAT, CDR2 FQNNGV. This CDR3 contains 13 residues.

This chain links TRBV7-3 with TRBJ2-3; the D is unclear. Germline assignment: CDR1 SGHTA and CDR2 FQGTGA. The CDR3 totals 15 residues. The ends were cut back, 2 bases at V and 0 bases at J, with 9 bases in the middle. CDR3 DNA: TGTGCCAGCAGCTTAGGGCCACAAAGCACAGATACGCAGTATTTT. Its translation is CASSLGPQSTDTQYF.

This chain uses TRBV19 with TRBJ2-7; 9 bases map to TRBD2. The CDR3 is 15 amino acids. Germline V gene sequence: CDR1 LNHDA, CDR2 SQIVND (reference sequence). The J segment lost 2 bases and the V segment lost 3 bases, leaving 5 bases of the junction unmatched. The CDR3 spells CASSIGLAGTYEQYF. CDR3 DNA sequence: TGTGCCAGTAGTATCGGTCTAGCGGGGACCTACGAGCAGTACTTC.

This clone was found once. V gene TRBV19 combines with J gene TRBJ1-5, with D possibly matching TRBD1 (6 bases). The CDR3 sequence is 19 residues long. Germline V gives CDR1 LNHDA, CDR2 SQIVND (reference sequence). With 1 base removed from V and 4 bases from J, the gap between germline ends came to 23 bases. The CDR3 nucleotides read TGTGCCAGTAGTATAGCGGGCAGGGGTACGATATGGGGGAATCAGCCCCAGCATTTT. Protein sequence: CASSIAGRGTIWGNQPQHF.

The CDR3 DNA is TGTGCCAGCAGGGGACACATCAATCAGCCCCAGCATTTT. This gives the protein CASRGHINQPQHF. The chain carries TRBV27 and TRBJ1-5, with TRBD1 as a possible D gene (6 bases). Trimming pared 6 bases from V and 3 bases from J, leaving 9 bases between. Germline CDR1 and CDR2: MNHEY and SMNVEV (reference sequence). CDR3 length: 13 amino acids.

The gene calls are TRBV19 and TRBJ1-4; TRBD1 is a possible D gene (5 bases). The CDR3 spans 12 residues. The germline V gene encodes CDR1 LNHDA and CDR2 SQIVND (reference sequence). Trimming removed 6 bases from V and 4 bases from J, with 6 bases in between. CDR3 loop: CASSRDNEKLFF. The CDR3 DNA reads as TGTGCCAGTAGCAGGGATAATGAAAAACTGTTTTTT. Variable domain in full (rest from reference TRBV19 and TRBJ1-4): DGGITQSPKYLFRKEGQNVTLSCEQNLNHDAMYWYRQDPGQGLRLIYYSQIVNDFQKGDIAEGYSVSREKKESFPLTVTSAQKNPTAFYLCASSRDNEKLFFGSGTQLSVL.

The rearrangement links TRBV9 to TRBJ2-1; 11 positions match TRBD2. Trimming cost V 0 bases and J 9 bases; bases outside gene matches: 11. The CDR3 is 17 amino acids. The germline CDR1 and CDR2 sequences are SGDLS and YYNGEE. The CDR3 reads CASSVESRLAGGGEQFF. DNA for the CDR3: TGTGCCAGCAGCGTAGAGTCGCGGCTAGCGGGGGGAGGTGAGCAGTTCTTC.

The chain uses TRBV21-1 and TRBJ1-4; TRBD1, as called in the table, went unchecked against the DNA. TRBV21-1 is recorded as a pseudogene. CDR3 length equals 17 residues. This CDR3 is CASSRMEGGRANEKLFF. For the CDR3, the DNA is TGTGCCAGCAGCCGCATGGAAGGGGGTCGGGCTAATGAAAAACTGTTTTTT.

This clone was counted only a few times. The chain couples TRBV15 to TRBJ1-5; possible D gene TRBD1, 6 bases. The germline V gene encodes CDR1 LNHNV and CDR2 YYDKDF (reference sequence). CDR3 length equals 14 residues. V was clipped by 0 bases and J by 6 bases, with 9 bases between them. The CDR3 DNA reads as TGTGCCACCAGCAGAGACAGGGGCTCTCAGCCCCAGCATTTT. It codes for CATSRDRGSQPQHF.

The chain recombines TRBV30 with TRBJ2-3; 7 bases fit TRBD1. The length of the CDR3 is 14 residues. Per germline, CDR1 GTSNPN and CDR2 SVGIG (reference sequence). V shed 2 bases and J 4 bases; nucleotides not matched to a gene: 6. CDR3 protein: CAWSRGGVPDTQYF. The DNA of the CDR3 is TGTGCCTGGAGTCGAGGGGGCGTTCCAGATACGCAGTATTTT. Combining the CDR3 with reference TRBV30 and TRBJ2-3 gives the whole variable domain SQTIHQWPATLVQPVGSPLSLECTVEGTSNPNLYWYRQAAGRGLQLLFYSVGIGQISSEVPQNLSASRPQDRQFILSSKKLLLSDSGFYLCAWSRGGVPDTQYFGPGTRLTVL.

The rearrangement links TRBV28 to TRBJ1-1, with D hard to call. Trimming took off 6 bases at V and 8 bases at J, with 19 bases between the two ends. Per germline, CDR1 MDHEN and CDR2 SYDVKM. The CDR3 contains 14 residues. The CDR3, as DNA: TGTGCCAGCAGCTTGCCCTGGGGAGGGTTCGAAGCTTTCTTT. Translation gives CASSLPWGGFEAFF.

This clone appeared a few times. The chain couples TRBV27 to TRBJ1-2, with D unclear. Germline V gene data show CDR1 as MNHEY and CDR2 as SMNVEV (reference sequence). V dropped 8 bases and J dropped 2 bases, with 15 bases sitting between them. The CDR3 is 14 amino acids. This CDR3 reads CASRGAGNNYGYTF. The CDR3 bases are TGTGCCAGCCGGGGTGCTGGGAACAACTATGGCTACACCTTC.

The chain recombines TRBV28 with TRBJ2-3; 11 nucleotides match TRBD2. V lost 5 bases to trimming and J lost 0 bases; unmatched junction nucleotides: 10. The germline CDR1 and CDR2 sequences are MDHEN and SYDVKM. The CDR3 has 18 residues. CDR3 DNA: TGTGCCAGCAGTCCTCGGGGACTAGCGGAGGCTAGCACAGATACGCAGTATTTT. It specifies CASSPRGLAEASTDTQYF.

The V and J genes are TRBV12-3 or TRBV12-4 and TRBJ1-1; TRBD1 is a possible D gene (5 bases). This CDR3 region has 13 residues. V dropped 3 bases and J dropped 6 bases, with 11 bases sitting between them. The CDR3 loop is CASSLPPGAEAFF. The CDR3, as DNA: TGTGCCAGCAGTTTGCCCCCGGGGGCTGAAGCTTTCTTT.

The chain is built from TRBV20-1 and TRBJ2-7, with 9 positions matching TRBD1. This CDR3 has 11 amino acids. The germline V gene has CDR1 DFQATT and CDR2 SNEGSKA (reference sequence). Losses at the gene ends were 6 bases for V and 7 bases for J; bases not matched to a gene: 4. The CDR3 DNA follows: TGCAGTGCGACAGGGGGAGGTGAGCAGTACTTC. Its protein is CSATGGGEQYF.

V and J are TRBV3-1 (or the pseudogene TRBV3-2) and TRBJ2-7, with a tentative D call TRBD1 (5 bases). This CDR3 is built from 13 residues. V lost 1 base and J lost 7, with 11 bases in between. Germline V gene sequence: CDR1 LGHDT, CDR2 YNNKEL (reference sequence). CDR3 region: CASSQVERGEQYF. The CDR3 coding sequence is TGTGCCAGCAGCCAAGTGGAAAGGGGAGAGCAGTACTTC.